Sequencing of this T cell receptor (beta chain) was carried out in a study of T cell changes during pregnancy in multiple sclerosis. Clones were read by immunoSEQ multiplex PCR, and TCRdb kept only the in-frame ones, dropping some. Among about 100,000 clones listed, around 92% were seen once. The sample consisted of peripheral blood, taken in the second trimester of pregnancy. The TCR comes from a female donor with multiple sclerosis, enrolled in a pregnancy study.

CDR3 sequence reads: CASREGQRGQPQHF. The DNA for the CDR3 is TGTGCCAGCAGAGAAGGACAGAGGGGTCAGCCCCAGCATTTT. The J gene is TRBJ1-5, the V gene TRBV27, with D perhaps matching TRBD1 (6 bases). This CDR3 region has 14 residues. CDR1 and CDR2 from the germline V gene are MNHEY and SMNVEV (reference sequence). V was shortened by 6 bases and J by 6 bases, with 15 bases between the two germline ends.